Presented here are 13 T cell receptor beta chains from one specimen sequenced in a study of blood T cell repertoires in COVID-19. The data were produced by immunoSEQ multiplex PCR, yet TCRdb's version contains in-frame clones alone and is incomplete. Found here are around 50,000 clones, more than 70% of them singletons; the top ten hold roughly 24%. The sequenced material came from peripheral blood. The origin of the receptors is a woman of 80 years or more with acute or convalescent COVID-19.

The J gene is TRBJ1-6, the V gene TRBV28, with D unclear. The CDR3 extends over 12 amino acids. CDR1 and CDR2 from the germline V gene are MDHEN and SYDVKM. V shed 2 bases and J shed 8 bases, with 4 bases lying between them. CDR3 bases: TGTGCCAGCAGTTTAAGCTATTCACCCCTCCACTTT. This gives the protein CASSLSYSPLHF.

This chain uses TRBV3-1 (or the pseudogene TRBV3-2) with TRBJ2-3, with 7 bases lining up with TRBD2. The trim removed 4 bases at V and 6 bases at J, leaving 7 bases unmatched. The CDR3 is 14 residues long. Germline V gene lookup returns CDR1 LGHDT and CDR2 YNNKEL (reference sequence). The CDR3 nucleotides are TGTGCCAGCAGCCCCCGGGGAGGGTTCGATACGCAGTATTTT. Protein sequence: CASSPRGGFDTQYF.

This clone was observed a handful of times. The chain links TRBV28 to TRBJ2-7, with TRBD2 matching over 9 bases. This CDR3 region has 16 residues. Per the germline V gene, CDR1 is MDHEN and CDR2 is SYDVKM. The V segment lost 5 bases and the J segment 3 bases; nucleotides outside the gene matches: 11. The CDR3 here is CASSTAGLAGRYEQYV. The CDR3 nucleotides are TGTGCCAGCAGTACCGCGGGGCTAGCGGGGCGCTACGAGCAGTACGTC.

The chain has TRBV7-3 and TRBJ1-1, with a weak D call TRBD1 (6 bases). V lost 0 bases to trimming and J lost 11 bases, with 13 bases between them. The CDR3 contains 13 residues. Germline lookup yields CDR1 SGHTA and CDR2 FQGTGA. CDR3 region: CASSLTTGSGAFF. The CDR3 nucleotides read TGTGCCAGCAGCTTAACCACAGGGAGTGGGGCTTTCTTT.

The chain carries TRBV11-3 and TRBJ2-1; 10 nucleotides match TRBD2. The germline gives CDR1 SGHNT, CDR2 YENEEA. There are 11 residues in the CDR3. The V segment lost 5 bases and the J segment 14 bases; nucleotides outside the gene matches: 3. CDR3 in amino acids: CASSAGLAEFF. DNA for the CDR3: TGTGCCAGCAGCGCAGGACTAGCGGAGTTCTTC. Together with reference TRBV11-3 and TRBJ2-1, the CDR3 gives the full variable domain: EAGVVQSPRYKIIEKKQPVAFWCNPISGHNTLYWYLQNLGQGPELLIRYENEEAVDDSQLPKDRFSAERLKGVDSTLKIQPAELGDSAVYLCASSAGLAEFFGPGTRLTVL.

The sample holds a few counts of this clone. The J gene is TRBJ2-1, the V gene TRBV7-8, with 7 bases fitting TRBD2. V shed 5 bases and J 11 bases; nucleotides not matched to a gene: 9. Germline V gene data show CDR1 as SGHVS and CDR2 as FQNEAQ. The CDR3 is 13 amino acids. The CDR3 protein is CASSDRTRRKQFF. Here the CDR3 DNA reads TGTGCCAGCAGCGACCGGACTAGACGTAAGCAGTTCTTC.

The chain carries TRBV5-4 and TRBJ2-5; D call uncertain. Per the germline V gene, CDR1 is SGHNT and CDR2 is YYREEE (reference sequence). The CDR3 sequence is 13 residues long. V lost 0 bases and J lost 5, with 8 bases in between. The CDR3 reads CASSLDSRETQYF. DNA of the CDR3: TGTGCCAGCAGCTTGGACAGCCGGGAGACCCAGTACTTC.

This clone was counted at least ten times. CDR3 coding DNA: TGTGCCAGTAGGGGACTAGGGGGAGTCCAGCCCCAGCATTTT. Translating it yields CASRGLGGVQPQHF. The genes are TRBV19 and TRBJ1-5, with D possibly TRBD1 on 6 matching bases. The CDR3 is made up of 14 amino acids. CDR1 and CDR2 from the germline V gene are LNHDA and SQIVND (reference sequence). The V gene lost 6 bases and the J gene lost 7 bases, with 16 bases spanning the gap. The whole variable domain, remainder taken from reference TRBV19 and TRBJ1-5, is DGGITQSPKYLFRKEGQNVTLSCEQNLNHDAMYWYRQDPGQGLRLIYYSQIVNDFQKGDIAEGYSVSREKKESFPLTVTSAQKNPTAFYLCASRGLGGVQPQHFGDGTRLSIL.

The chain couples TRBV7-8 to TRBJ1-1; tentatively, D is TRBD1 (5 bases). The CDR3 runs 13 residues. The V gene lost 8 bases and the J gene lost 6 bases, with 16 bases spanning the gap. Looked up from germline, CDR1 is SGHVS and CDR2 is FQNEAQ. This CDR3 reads CASFPHRSAEAFF. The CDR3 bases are TGTGCCAGCTTCCCTCACAGGAGCGCTGAAGCTTTCTTT.

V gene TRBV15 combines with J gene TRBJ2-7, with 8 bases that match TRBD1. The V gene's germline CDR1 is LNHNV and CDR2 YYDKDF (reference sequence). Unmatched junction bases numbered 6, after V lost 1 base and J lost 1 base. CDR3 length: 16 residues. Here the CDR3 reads CATSRVTGGTSYEQYF. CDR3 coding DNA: TGTGCCACCAGCAGAGTCACAGGGGGTACTTCCTACGAGCAGTACTTC.

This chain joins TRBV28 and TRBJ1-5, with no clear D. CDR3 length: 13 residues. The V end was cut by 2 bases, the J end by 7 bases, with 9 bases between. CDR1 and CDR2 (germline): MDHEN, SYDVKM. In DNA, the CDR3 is TGTGCCAGCAGTTTAGGCGGGGTGCAGCCCCAGCATTTT. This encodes CASSLGGVQPQHF.

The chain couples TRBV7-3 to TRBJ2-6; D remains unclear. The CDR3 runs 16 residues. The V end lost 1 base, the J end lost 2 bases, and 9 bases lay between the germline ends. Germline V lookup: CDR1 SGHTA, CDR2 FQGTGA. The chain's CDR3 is CASSLRPQPGANVLTF. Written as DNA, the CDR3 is TGTGCCAGCAGCTTAAGGCCCCAACCTGGGGCCAACGTCCTGACTTTC. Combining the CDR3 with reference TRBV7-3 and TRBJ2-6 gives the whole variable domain GAGVSQTPSNKVTEKGKYVELRCDPISGHTALYWYRQSLGQGPEFLIYFQGTGAADDSGLPNDRFFAVRPEGSVSTLKIQRTERGDSAVYLCASSLRPQPGANVLTFGAGSRLTVL.

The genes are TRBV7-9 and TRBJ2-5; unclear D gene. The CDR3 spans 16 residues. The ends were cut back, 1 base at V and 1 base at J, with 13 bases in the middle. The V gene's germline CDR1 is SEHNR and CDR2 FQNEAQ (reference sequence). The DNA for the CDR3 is TGTGCCAGCAGCTTAGTCGTGTCCGCTATCCAAGAGACCCAGTACTTC. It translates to CASSLVVSAIQETQYF.